This T cell receptor beta chain was recorded in a study of identical twins. The study, taken as a whole, reports: Excess low generation probability was seen in twin-shared out-of-frame alpha sequences.

In its sample, this clonotype was seen a few times. Its specificity is not known. The CDR3 contains 15 residues. V lost 2 bases, J lost 3 bases, and 2 bases stayed unmatched. Each CDR3 protein is one row after TCRdb ran MiXCR on the 5' RACE reads. The repertoire has 500,000 or so distinct CDR3 sequences, approximately 22% of them found once; the top ten carry approximately 0.95%. The data also belong to a second study, concerning T cells expressing NK-cell markers. As that report states: These clonotypes additionally ranked first within the CD3+CD56-NKG2C+ fraction of a few donors.

The chain joins TRBV12-3 or TRBV12-4 to TRBJ2-2; 8 nucleotides line up with TRBD2. The TCR sequence derives from a woman aged 18-29 years in good health. The sample consisted of CD4+ T cells sorted from blood. CDR3 in amino acids: CASSLLAGYTGELFF. CDR3 sequence (DNA): TGTGCCAGCAGTTTATTAGCGGGGTACACCGGGGAGCTGTTTTTT.